This TCR beta chain was captured in a study of CD8+ T cells in alopecia areata. Trimming pared 1 base from V and 4 bases from J, leaving 6 bases between. This CDR3 comprises 13 residues. Germline V CDR1 and CDR2: MGHRA, YSYEKL. The treatment: oral pan-JAK inhibitor, 5-10 mg twice daily. Once RNA had been extracted, it was reverse transcribed into cDNA to act as the sequencing template. TCRdb's copy holds only in-frame clones and misses some; the assay was immunoSEQ multiplex PCR. This table holds around 200,000 clones, roughly 53% found once. This chain joins TRBV4-1 and TRBJ2-3, with unresolved D. Material: CD8+ T cells sorted from blood, obtained at week 24, from a patient treated with tofacitinib. This clonotype was sampled from a human donor with alopecia areata. CDR3 bases: TGCGCCAGCAGCCAAGTACCGTCAGATACGCAGTATTTT. This sequence encodes CASSQVPSDTQYF.